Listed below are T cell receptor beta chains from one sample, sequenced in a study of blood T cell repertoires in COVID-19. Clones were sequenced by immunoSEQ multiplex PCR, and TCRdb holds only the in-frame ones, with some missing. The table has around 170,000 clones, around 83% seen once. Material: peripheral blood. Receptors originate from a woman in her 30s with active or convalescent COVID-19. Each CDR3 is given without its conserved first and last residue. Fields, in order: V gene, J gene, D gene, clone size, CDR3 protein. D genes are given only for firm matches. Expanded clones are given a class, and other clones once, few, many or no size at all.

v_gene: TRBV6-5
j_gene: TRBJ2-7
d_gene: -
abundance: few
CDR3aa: ASSKRQQTIYEQY

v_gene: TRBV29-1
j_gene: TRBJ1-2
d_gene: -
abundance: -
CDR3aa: SVGEGHGYT

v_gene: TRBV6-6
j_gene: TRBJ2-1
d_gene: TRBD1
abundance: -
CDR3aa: ASSRDRGLKLAGSSYNEQF

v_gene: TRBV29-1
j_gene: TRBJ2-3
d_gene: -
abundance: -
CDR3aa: SVEERDATDTQY

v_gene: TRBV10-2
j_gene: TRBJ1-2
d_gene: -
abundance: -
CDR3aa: ASSEGRQGRNYGYT

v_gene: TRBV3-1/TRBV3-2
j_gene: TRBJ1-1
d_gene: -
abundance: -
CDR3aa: ASSQVGVIGGDTEAF

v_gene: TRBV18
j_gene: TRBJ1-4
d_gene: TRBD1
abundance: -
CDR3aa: ASSPKPGTGNEKLF

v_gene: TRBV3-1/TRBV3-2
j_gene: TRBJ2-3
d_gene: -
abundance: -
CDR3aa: ASSQEAGTDTQY

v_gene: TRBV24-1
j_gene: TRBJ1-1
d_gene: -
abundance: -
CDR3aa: ATRQGSEAF

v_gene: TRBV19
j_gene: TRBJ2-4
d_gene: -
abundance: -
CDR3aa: ASRAGRGVAKNIQY

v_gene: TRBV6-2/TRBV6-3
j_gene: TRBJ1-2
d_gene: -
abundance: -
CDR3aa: ASSYGKSTGNYGYT